This record looks at one TCR beta chain sequence and its context. The entry originates in a study of CD8 T cells in ankylosing spondylitis. One entry per CDR3 protein results from TCRdb running MiXCR on the 5' RACE reads. The sample carries some 150,000 distinct CDR3 sequences, around 45% recorded once. The clonotype comes from a male donor with ankylosing spondylitis. The source material was synovial fluid, either unsorted or a sorted T cell fraction (not recorded which).

The CDR3 coding sequence is TGCAGCGTTGAAGGGGGACAGGGAAAAGCTGAAGCTTTCTTT. Encoded protein: CSVEGGQGKAEAFF. This sequence joins TRBV29-1 and TRBJ1-1; TRBD1 aligns across 9 bases. Trimming cost V 1 base and J 6 bases; bases outside gene matches: 6. This CDR3 spans 14 amino acids. The germline gives CDR1 SQVTM, CDR2 ANQGSEA.